What follows are 22 T cell receptor beta chains derived from one specimen sequenced in a study of blood T cell repertoires in COVID-19. The assay was immunoSEQ multiplex PCR, and TCRdb's table has in-frame clones only and misses some. The table lists around 100,000 clones, 90% to 95% of them singletons. Sequencing input: peripheral blood. All receptors derive from a man between 45 and 60 years old with active COVID-19.

The chain is built from TRBV2 and TRBJ2-7; 9 nucleotides match TRBD1. The CDR3 loop spans 14 amino acids. The germline CDR1 and CDR2 sequences are SNHLY and FYNNEI. With 6 bases clipped from V and 2 bases from J, the junction kept 5 bases outside the gene matches. In DNA form, the CDR3 reads TGTGCCAGCAGCGAACAGGGGGCAACCTACGAGCAGTACGTC. Translating gives CASSEQGATYEQYV.

The chain employs TRBV10-3 and TRBJ2-3; D is undetermined. Trimming removed 2 bases from V and 2 bases from J, with 8 bases in between. This CDR3 region has 14 residues. Germline V gene lookup returns CDR1 ENHRY and CDR2 SYGVKD. CDR3 nucleotide sequence: TGTGCCATCAGTGAGACAGATCCCACAGATACGCAGTATTTT. Translating gives CAISETDPTDTQYF.

This chain connects TRBV10-2 to TRBJ2-5; TRBD1 matches at 7 bases. This CDR3 region has 12 residues. V dropped 7 bases and J dropped 4; count of bases not matched to a gene: 3. The germline gives CDR1 WSHSY, CDR2 SAAADI. The chain's CDR3 is CASKQGTETQYF. DNA for the CDR3: TGCGCCAGCAAACAGGGGACAGAGACCCAGTACTTC.

The V call is TRBV28, the J call TRBJ1-2, with a possible D match to TRBD1 (5 bases). V dropped 3 bases and J dropped 8 bases, with 13 bases sitting between them. The CDR3 is 13 amino acids. CDR1 is MDHEN and CDR2 is SYDVKM in the germline V gene. The CDR3 reads CASSLQGLRGYTF. CDR3 DNA sequence: TGTGCCAGCAGTTTGCAGGGTTTGAGGGGCTACACCTTC.

This chain joins TRBV3-1 (or the pseudogene TRBV3-2) and TRBJ1-4; TRBD1 agrees at 8 bases. From germline, CDR1 is LGHDT and CDR2 YNNKEL (reference sequence). The CDR3 totals 15 residues. Trimming took 4 bases from V and 8 from J; bases not matched to a gene: 9. CDR3: CASSPGGTGDEKLFF. As DNA, the CDR3 is TGTGCCAGCAGCCCAGGAGGGACAGGAGACGAAAAACTGTTTTTT.

V is TRBV30 and J is TRBJ1-2, with D perhaps TRBD1 (6 bases). The CDR3 sequence is 12 residues long. CDR1 is GTSNPN, CDR2 SVGIG, per germline (reference sequence). Deletions cut 2 bases from V and 4 bases from J, with 8 bases between. In DNA form, the CDR3 reads TGTGCCTGGAGTACAGGGTCCTATGGCTACACCTTC. Protein: CAWSTGSYGYTF.

The chain uses TRBV6-5 and TRBJ1-5, with D maybe TRBD1 (5 bases). Trimming left V 6 bases short and J 2 bases short, with 14 bases between. CDR3 size: 15 residues. The germline V gene encodes CDR1 MNHEY and CDR2 SVGAGI. The CDR3 DNA is TGTGCCAGCAGCCGGGGGGGTGAAGGCAATCAGCCCCAGCATTTT. It specifies CASSRGGEGNQPQHF.

The chain uses TRBV7-6 and TRBJ2-1, with 14 nucleotides matching TRBD2. The germline gives CDR1 SGHVS, CDR2 FNYEAQ. The CDR3 sequence is 18 residues long. The ends lost 2 bases at V and 4 bases at J; junction bases unmatched: 7. CDR3 region: CASSLKGLAGERYNEQFF. The CDR3 DNA sequence: TGTGCCAGCAGCTTAAAGGGACTAGCGGGAGAAAGGTACAATGAGCAGTTCTTC. The whole variable domain, filled in from reference TRBV7-6 and TRBJ2-1, reads GAGVSQSPRYKVTKRGQDVALRCDPISGHVSLYWYRQALGQGPEFLTYFNYEAQQDKSGLPNDRFSAERPEGSISTLTIQRTEQRDSAMYRCASSLKGLAGERYNEQFFGPGTRLTVL.

The table lists this clone with a count of one. This rearrangement joins TRBV7-2 to TRBJ2-1; 7 bases agree with TRBD2. The CDR3 totals 13 residues. CDR1 and CDR2 from the germline V gene are SGHTA and FQGNSA. The V gene end was trimmed by 3 bases and the J gene end by 9 bases; junction bases not matched to a gene: 5. The CDR3 reads CASSLRGSIEQFF. The CDR3 bases are TGTGCCAGCAGCTTGCGGGGGTCCATTGAGCAGTTCTTC.

The chain uses TRBV19 and TRBJ2-3; TRBD1 aligns across 10 bases. The CDR3 has 16 residues. Losses at the gene ends were 7 bases for V and 5 bases for J; bases not matched to a gene: 12. CDR1 is LNHDA and CDR2 is SQIVND in the germline V gene (reference sequence). CDR3 in DNA: TGTGCCAGTACCCCCATGGGACAGGGGAGGGGAGATACGCAGTATTTT. This codes for CASTPMGQGRGDTQYF.

The V gene is TRBV5-1, the J gene TRBJ1-2, with TRBD1 matching 8 bases. With V trimmed by 0 bases and J by 2 bases, 6 bases remained unmatched. The germline V gene has CDR1 SGHRS and CDR2 YFSETQ. The CDR3 covers 16 residues. The CDR3 sequence is CASSLEPGGQNYGYTF. For the CDR3, the DNA is TGCGCCAGCAGCTTGGAACCAGGGGGCCAGAACTATGGCTACACCTTC.

The chain combines TRBV6-5 with TRBJ2-3, with D tentatively TRBD2 (6 bases). This CDR3 comprises 15 residues. Germline V gives CDR1 MNHEY, CDR2 SVGAGI. V shed 1 base and J shed 3 bases, with 11 bases lying between them. CDR3 protein: CASSYLGLLTDTQYF. The CDR3 nucleotides read TGTGCCAGCAGTTACTTGGGACTGTTAACAGATACGCAGTATTTT.

This clone was found a few times. The chain has TRBV5-1 and TRBJ1-6; 7 bases are a match to TRBD1. The ends lost 1 base at V and 4 bases at J; junction bases unmatched: 8. The CDR3 contains 17 residues. Germline CDR1 SGHRS, CDR2 YFSETQ. For the CDR3, the DNA is TGCGCCAGCAGCTTGCTAACAGGGGACAAATATAATTCACCCCTCCACTTT. Encoded protein: CASSLLTGDKYNSPLHF.

The chain is built from TRBV10-3 and TRBJ2-3; D perhaps matches TRBD2 (8 bases). Germline V gives CDR1 ENHRY, CDR2 SYGVKD. The CDR3 has 18 amino acids. V was cut by 4 bases and J by 4 bases, with 24 bases left in between. CDR3 residues: CAISVSGGSGGLPDTQYF. The CDR3 DNA reads as TGTGCCATCAGTGTTTCAGGGGGAAGCGGGGGACTTCCAGATACGCAGTATTTT.

The chain employs TRBV7-9 and TRBJ2-1; 12 nucleotides agree with TRBD1. V trimming: 2 bases; J trimming: 8 bases; junction bases outside the gene matches: 7. CDR1 SEHNR and CDR2 FQNEAQ come from the germline V gene (reference sequence). CDR3 length: 16 amino acids. The CDR3 nucleotides are TGTGCCAGCAGCTTAAGGGGGACAGGGGGCGGGGATGAGCAGTTCTTC. Its protein product is CASSLRGTGGGDEQFF. The full variable domain, in which reference TRBV7-9 and TRBJ2-1 provide the parts outside the CDR3, is DTGVSQNPRHKITKRGQNVTFRCDPISEHNRLYWYRQTLGQGPEFLTYFQNEAQLEKSRLLSDRFSAERPKGSFSTLEIQRTEQGDSAMYLCASSLRGTGGGDEQFFGPGTRLTVL.

This clone is a singleton in its sample. CDR3 sequence reads: CATSDRGGKAGELFF. CDR3 bases: TGTGCCACTTCGGACAGGGGGGGAAAGGCCGGGGAGCTGTTTTTT. V gene TRBV19 combines with J gene TRBJ2-2, with TRBD1 identical over 10 bases. This CDR3 spans 15 amino acids. The germline CDR1 and CDR2 sequences are LNHDA and SQIVND (reference sequence). J lost 6 bases, V lost 10 bases, and 11 bases had no gene match.

This chain uses TRBV13 with TRBJ1-2; TRBD1 is a possible D gene (5 bases). Between the trimmed V and J ends, which lost 0 bases and 4 bases, there was a span of 21 bases. Germline V lookup: CDR1 PRHDT, CDR2 FYEKMQ (reference sequence). This CDR3 spans 18 amino acids. CDR3 DNA: TGTGCCAGCAGCTTAGGCCAAACACGATGGGGCAGAAGCTATGGCTACACCTTC. Protein product: CASSLGQTRWGRSYGYTF.

The rearrangement joins TRBV3-1 (or the pseudogene TRBV3-2) to TRBJ1-1; 7 positions agree with TRBD1. The germline V gene encodes CDR1 LGHDT and CDR2 YNNKEL (reference sequence). This CDR3 has 15 residues. The ends lost 2 bases at V and 1 base at J; junction bases unmatched: 4. The CDR3 spells CASSQHGTENTEAFF. The CDR3 DNA follows: TGTGCCAGCAGCCAACACGGGACAGAGAACACTGAAGCTTTCTTT.

To note about this clone: Other DNA sequences of this sample code for an identical CDR3. The V call is TRBV6-5, the J call TRBJ1-5; D gene uncertain. Trimming took 8 bases from V and 1 from J, leaving 6 bases between them. Germline lookup yields CDR1 MNHEY and CDR2 SVGAGI. The CDR3 covers 12 residues. The DNA of the CDR3 is TGTGCCAGCCGCGAGAGCAATCAGCCCCAGCATTTT. Translating gives CASRESNQPQHF.

V usage is TRBV15 and J usage is TRBJ2-3; 12 bases are a match to TRBD2. There are 15 residues in the CDR3. Unmatched junction bases numbered 4, after V lost 3 bases and J lost 6 bases. Germline V lookup: CDR1 LNHNV, CDR2 YYDKDF (reference sequence). The CDR3 protein is CATSSRLAGVDTQYF. For the CDR3, the DNA is TGTGCCACCAGCAGTCGACTAGCGGGAGTGGATACGCAGTATTTT.

The chain links TRBV11-3 to TRBJ2-5; the match to TRBD2 covers 9 bases. The CDR3 has 14 residues. The V segment lost 5 bases and the J segment 5 bases; nucleotides outside the gene matches: 6. CDR1 and CDR2 (germline): SGHNT, YENEEA. The CDR3 here is CASSAGLASETQYF. The CDR3 nucleotides read TGTGCCAGCAGCGCGGGACTAGCCTCCGAGACCCAGTACTTC.

This rearrangement joins TRBV2 to TRBJ1-6; D ambiguous. The CDR3 spans 15 residues. Trimming removed 6 bases at V and 0 bases at J, with 9 bases between. Germline loops: CDR1 SNHLY, CDR2 FYNNEI. The CDR3 reads CASSPTSSYNSPLHF. DNA of the CDR3: TGTGCCAGCAGCCCAACAAGCTCCTATAATTCACCCCTCCACTTT.